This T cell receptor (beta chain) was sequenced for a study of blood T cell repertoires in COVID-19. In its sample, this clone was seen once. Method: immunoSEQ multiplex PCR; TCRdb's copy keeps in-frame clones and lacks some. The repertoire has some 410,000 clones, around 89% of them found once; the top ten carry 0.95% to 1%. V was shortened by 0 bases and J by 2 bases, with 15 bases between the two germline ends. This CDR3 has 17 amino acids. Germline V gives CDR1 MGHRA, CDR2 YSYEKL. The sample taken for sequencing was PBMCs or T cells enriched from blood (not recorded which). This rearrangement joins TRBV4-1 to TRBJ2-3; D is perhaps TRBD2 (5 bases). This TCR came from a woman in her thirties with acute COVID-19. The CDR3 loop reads CASSQDPGGGLTDTQYF. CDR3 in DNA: TGCGCCAGCAGCCAAGACCCAGGAGGAGGCCTCACAGATACGCAGTATTTT.